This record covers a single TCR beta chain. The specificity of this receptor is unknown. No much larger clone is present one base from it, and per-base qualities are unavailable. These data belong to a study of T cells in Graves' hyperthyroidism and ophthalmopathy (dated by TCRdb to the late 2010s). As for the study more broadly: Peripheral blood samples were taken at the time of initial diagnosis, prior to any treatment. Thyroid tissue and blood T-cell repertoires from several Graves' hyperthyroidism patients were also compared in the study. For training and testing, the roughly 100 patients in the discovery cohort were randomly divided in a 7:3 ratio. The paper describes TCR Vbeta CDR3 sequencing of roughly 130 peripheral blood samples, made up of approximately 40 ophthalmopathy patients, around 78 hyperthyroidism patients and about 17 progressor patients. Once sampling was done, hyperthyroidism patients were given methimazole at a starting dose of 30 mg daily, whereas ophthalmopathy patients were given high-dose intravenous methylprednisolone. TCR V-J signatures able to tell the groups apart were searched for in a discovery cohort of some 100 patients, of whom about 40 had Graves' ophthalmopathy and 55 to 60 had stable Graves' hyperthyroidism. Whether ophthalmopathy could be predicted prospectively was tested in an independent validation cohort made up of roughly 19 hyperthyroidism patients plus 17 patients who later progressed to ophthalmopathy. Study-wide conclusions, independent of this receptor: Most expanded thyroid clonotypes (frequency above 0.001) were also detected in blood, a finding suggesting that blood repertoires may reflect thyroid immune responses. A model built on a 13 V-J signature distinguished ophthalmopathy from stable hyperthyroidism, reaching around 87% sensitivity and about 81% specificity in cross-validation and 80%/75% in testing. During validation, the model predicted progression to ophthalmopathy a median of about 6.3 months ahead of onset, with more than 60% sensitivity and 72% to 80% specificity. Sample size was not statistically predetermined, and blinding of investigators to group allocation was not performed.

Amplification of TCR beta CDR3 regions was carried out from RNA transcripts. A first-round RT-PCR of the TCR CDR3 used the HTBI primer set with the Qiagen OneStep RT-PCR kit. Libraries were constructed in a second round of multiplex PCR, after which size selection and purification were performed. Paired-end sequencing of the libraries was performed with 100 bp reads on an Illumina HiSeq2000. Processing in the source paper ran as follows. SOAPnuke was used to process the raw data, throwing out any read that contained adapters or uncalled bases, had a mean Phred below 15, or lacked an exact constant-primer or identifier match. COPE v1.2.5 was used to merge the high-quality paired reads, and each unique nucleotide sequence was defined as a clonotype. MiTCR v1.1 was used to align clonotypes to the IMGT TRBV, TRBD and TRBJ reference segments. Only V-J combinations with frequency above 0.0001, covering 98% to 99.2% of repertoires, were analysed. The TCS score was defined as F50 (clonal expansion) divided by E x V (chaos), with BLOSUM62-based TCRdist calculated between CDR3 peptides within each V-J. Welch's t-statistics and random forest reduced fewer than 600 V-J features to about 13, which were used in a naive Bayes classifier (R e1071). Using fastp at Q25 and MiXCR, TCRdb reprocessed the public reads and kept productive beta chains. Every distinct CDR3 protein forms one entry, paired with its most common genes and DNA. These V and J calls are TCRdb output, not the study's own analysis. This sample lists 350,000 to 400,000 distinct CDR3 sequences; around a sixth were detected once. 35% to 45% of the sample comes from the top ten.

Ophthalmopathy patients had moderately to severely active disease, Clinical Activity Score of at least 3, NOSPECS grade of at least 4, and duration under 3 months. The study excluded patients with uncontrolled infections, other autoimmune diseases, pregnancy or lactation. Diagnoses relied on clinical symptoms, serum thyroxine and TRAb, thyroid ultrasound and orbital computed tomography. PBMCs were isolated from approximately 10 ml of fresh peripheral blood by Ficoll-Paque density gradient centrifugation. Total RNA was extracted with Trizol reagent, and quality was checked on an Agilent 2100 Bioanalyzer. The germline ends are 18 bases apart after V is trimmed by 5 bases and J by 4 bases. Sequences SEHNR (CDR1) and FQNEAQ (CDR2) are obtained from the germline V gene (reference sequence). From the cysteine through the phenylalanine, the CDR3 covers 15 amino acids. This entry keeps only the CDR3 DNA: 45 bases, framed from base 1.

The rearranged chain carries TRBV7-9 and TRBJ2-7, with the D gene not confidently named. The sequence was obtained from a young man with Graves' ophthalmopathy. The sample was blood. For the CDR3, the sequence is CASSPTTGPNYEQYF. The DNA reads TGTGCCAGCAGCCCTACGACGGGCCCGAATTACGAGCAGTACTTC.